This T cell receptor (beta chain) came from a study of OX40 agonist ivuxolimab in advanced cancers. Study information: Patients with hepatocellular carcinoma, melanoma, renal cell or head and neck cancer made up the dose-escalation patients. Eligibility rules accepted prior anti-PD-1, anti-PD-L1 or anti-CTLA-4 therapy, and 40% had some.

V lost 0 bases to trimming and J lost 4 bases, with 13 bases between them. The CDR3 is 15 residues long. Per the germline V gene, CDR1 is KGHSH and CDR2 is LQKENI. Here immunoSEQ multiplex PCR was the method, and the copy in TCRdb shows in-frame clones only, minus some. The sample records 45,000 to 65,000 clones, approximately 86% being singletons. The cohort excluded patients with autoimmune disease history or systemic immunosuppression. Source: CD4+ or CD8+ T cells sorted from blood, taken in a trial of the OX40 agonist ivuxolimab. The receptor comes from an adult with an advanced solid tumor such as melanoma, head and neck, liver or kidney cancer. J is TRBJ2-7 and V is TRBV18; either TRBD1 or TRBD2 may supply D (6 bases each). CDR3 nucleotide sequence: TGTGCCAGCTCACCACCTCACGGAGGGGGTTACGAGCAGTACTTC. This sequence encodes CASSPPHGGGYEQYF.